The clone carrying this TCR beta chain was seen ten or more times. What it recognizes is unknown. The sample is drawn from a study of early T cells in non-severe SARS-CoV-2 infection. About the study: Sequencing targeted bulk RNA from unsorted whole blood, leaving chains unpaired. Study results and limitations: Lookups in VDJdb leaned toward anti-spike CD8 responses and missed private and CD4 specificities.

Individual cDNA molecules received unique molecular identifiers during library preparation. TCRdb re-analysed the 5' RACE reads in MiXCR, keeping a single row per CDR3 protein. This table holds about 20,000 distinct CDR3 sequences, roughly 3.6% found once. The CDR3 loop spans 14 amino acids. Trimming cost V 7 bases and J 4 bases; bases outside gene matches: 7. CDR1 and CDR2 from the germline V gene are MGHDK and SYGVNS. This sequence was found in an adult who was a healthcare worker with PCR-confirmed SARS-CoV-2 infection or an uninfected control (not recorded which). Sequencing was carried out using whole blood. This rearrangement joins TRBV25-1 to TRBJ2-3; 8 nucleotides agree with TRBD1. CDR3 sequence (DNA): TGTGCCAGCACTTCCGGACAGGGAGCAGATACGCAGTATTTT. Translation: CASTSGQGADTQYF.